What follows are 22 T cell receptor beta chains derived from one specimen sequenced in a study of blood T cell repertoires in COVID-19. The method was immunoSEQ multiplex PCR; TCRdb's version includes in-frame clones alone and lacks a portion of them. The data contain roughly 150,000 clones, 80% of them singletons. Sample: PBMCs or T cells enriched from blood (not recorded which). Receptor source: a middle-aged man who had recovered from COVID-19.

This chain connects TRBV5-6 to TRBJ2-5; maybe TRBD1 (5 bases). Germline V gene lookup returns CDR1 SGHDT and CDR2 YYEEEE. Trimming stripped 4 bases from V and 1 base from J, with 11 bases between. The CDR3 consists of 14 residues. This CDR3 is CASSLPTVQETQYF. In DNA, the CDR3 is TGTGCCAGCAGCCTACCGACAGTCCAAGAGACCCAGTACTTC. Using reference TRBV5-6 and TRBJ2-5 for the parts outside the CDR3, the full variable domain is DAGVTQSPTHLIKTRGQQVTLRCSPKSGHDTVSWYQQALGQGPQFIFQYYEEEERQRGNFPDRFSGHQFPNYSSELNVNALLLGDSALYLCASSLPTVQETQYFGPGTRLLVL.

The chain uses TRBV21-1 and TRBJ2-3; the table's D call of TRBD1 was not tested on the DNA. TRBV21-1 is a listed pseudogene. The CDR3 consists of 14 residues. In DNA, the CDR3 is TGTGCCAGCAGCAACAGGGTGGCCCCAGATACGCAGTATTTT. Amino acid sequence: CASSNRVAPDTQYF.

The rearrangement links TRBV3-1 (or the pseudogene TRBV3-2) to TRBJ2-3; a weak D match, TRBD1 (5 bases). Trimming pared 5 bases from V and 5 bases from J, leaving 17 bases between. The CDR3 runs to 15 residues. CDR1 is LGHDT, CDR2 YNNKEL, per germline (reference sequence). DNA of the CDR3: TGTGCCAGCAGCTGGGGCCGGACCCCGCTAGATACGCAGTATTTT. This codes for CASSWGRTPLDTQYF.

V is TRBV19 and J is TRBJ1-2; D is perhaps TRBD1 (5 bases). Per germline, CDR1 LNHDA and CDR2 SQIVND (reference sequence). Trimming cost V 6 bases and J 3 bases, with 20 bases left between them. There are 16 residues in the CDR3. This CDR3 is CASRSIDGGIDYGYTF. The CDR3 bases are TGTGCCAGTAGGTCAATTGACGGGGGGATAGACTATGGCTACACCTTC.

Of note for this clone: This CDR3 is also generated by other DNA sequences in the sample. The chain combines TRBV11-2 with TRBJ1-4, with 9 bases lining up with TRBD1. CDR1 and CDR2 (germline): SGHAT, FQNNGV. The trim removed 5 bases at V and 4 bases at J, leaving 5 bases unmatched. The CDR3 extends over 15 amino acids. As DNA, the CDR3 is TGTGCCAGCAGCCGAGACAGGGGGGTTAATGAAAAACTGTTTTTT. As protein: CASSRDRGVNEKLFF. Supplemented by reference TRBV11-2 and TRBJ1-4, the full variable domain reads EAGVAQSPRYKIIEKRQSVAFWCNPISGHATLYWYQQILGQGPKLLIQFQNNGVVDDSQLPKDRFSAERLKGVDSTLKIQPAKLEDSAVYLCASSRDRGVNEKLFFGSGTQLSVL.

V is TRBV10-2 and J is TRBJ2-3, with D possibly TRBD2 on 5 matching bases. This CDR3 spans 14 amino acids. Trimming shortened V by 7 bases and J by 2 bases, and 13 bases separated the two germline ends. In germline, CDR1 is WSHSY, CDR2 SAAADI. CDR3 in amino acids: CASIRGSSTDTQYF. The DNA of the CDR3 is TGCGCCAGCATCCGCGGGTCTTCCACAGATACGCAGTATTTT.

The chain joins TRBV2 to TRBJ2-7, with no clear D. The CDR3 consists of 14 residues. V shed 6 bases and J shed 1 base, with 13 bases lying between them. Germline CDR1 SNHLY, CDR2 FYNNEI. This CDR3 reads CASRSQAKSYEQYF. CDR3 sequence (DNA): TGTGCCAGCAGGAGCCAGGCGAAGTCCTACGAGCAGTACTTC.

The chain recombines TRBV6-5 with TRBJ1-4; tentative D call: TRBD1 (5 bases). V was trimmed by 6 bases and J by 7 bases, leaving 18 bases between them. This CDR3 has 15 amino acids. Germline CDR1 and CDR2: MNHEY and SVGAGI. As DNA, the CDR3 is TGTGCCAGCAGCCAAGACGGGGGGGGTAGTGAAAAACTGTTTTTT. This encodes CASSQDGGGSEKLFF.

This chain connects TRBV21-1 to TRBJ2-1; the table calls TRBD2, which could not be checked here. TRBV21-1 is annotated as a pseudogene. CDR3 length: 16 residues. CDR3 sequence (DNA): TGTGCCAGCATTAAACAGAGCGGGGTGAACTACAATGAGCAGTTCTTC. It encodes CASIKQSGVNYNEQFF.

The chain joins TRBV19 to TRBJ1-2; TRBD1 is a possible D gene (6 bases). There are 15 residues in the CDR3. Germline-derived CDR1 and CDR2 are LNHDA and SQIVND (reference sequence). V was clipped by 4 bases and J by 6 bases, with 18 bases between them. The CDR3 DNA reads TGTGCCAGTAGTAGCCCAGAGGGGGTTGGAGATGGCTACACCTTC. Protein sequence: CASSSPEGVGDGYTF. The full variable domain, completed using reference TRBV19 and TRBJ1-2, is DGGITQSPKYLFRKEGQNVTLSCEQNLNHDAMYWYRQDPGQGLRLIYYSQIVNDFQKGDIAEGYSVSREKKESFPLTVTSAQKNPTAFYLCASSSPEGVGDGYTFGSGTRLTVV.

J is TRBJ2-3 and V is TRBV7-6; TRBD1 matches at 7 bases. The CDR3 contains 16 residues. The V gene end was trimmed by 1 base and the J gene end by 0 bases; junction bases not matched to a gene: 4. CDR1 is SGHVS and CDR2 is FNYEAQ in the germline V gene. CDR3 loop: CASSLVMDRSTDTQYF. CDR3 DNA: TGTGCCAGCAGCTTAGTTATGGACAGGAGCACAGATACGCAGTATTTT.

V usage is TRBV10-3 and J usage is TRBJ1-4; 10 bases are a match to TRBD1. CDR1 ENHRY and CDR2 SYGVKD come from the germline V gene. J was trimmed by 5 bases and V by 8 bases; bases with no gene match: 5. The CDR3 loop spans 14 amino acids. The CDR3 spells CAIGRTGGNEKLFF. The CDR3 DNA reads TGTGCCATCGGCCGGACAGGGGGAAATGAAAAACTGTTTTTT.

V gene TRBV6-6 combines with J gene TRBJ1-5; D is perhaps TRBD1 (5 bases). Trimming cost V 8 bases and J 1 base, with 12 bases left between them. The V gene's germline CDR1 is MNHNY and CDR2 SVGAGI (reference sequence). The CDR3 is 14 residues long. CDR3 DNA sequence: TGTGCCAGCGGAGGGGCTGCGAGCAATCAGCCCCAGCATTTT. This codes for CASGGAASNQPQHF.

This clone was observed once. This chain joins TRBV7-9 and TRBJ1-3; no clear D. Trimming cost V 2 bases and J 0 bases, with 5 bases left between them. CDR1 and CDR2 from the germline V gene are SEHNR and FQNEAQ (reference sequence). The CDR3 is made up of 14 amino acids. The CDR3 region is CASSLIGSGNTIYF. The CDR3 DNA is TGTGCCAGCAGCTTAATCGGCTCTGGAAACACCATATATTTT.

V is TRBV2 and J is TRBJ1-2, with D unresolved. V was shortened by 4 bases and J by 5 bases, with 8 bases between the two germline ends. The CDR3 runs 12 residues. Germline assignment: CDR1 SNHLY and CDR2 FYNNEI. In nucleotides, the CDR3 is TGTGCCAGCAGTGGAGGGCCTTATGGCTACACCTTC. Its translation is CASSGGPYGYTF.

This sequence joins TRBV10-3 and TRBJ2-1, with 7 bases aligning to TRBD1. Per the germline V gene, CDR1 is ENHRY and CDR2 is SYGVKD. V gave up 0 bases and J gave up 4 bases; unmatched junction bases: 3. The CDR3 spans 15 residues. The CDR3 sequence: CAISESGQDYNEQFF. Written as DNA, the CDR3 is TGTGCCATCAGTGAGTCTGGACAGGATTACAATGAGCAGTTCTTC.

The rearrangement joins TRBV6-6 to TRBJ1-2; D is uncertain. Deletions cut 6 bases from V and 1 base from J, with 15 bases between. Germline V gene data show CDR1 as MNHNY and CDR2 as SVGAGI (reference sequence). CDR3 length: 15 residues. As DNA, the CDR3 is TGTGCCAGCAGCCTTGCGTACGAGCTTAACTATGGCTACACCTTC. Translated, it gives CASSLAYELNYGYTF.

J is TRBJ1-1 and V is TRBV2; TRBD1 matches at 8 bases. This CDR3 is 12 amino acids long. Germline loops: CDR1 SNHLY, CDR2 FYNNEI. V gave up 8 bases and J gave up 6 bases; unmatched junction bases: 5. CDR3 protein: CASETGVSEAFF. CDR3 sequence (DNA): TGTGCCAGCGAGACAGGGGTATCTGAAGCTTTCTTT.

This clone came up a few times. The rearrangement links TRBV2 to TRBJ1-1; the match to TRBD1 covers 9 bases. J was trimmed by 5 bases and V by 2 bases; bases with no gene match: 6. The CDR3 covers 15 residues. Germline V lookup: CDR1 SNHLY, CDR2 FYNNEI. The CDR3 DNA is TGTGCCAGCAGTGAAAGGGGACAGGGCAGGACTGAAGCTTTCTTT. Amino acid sequence: CASSERGQGRTEAFF.

The chain has TRBV11-3 and TRBJ2-1, with TRBD2 identical over 8 bases. Unmatched junction bases numbered 4, after V lost 3 bases and J lost 6 bases. Germline CDR1 reads SGHNT; CDR2 reads YENEEA. The CDR3 has 14 residues. The CDR3, as DNA: TGTGCCAGCAGCTTGGACCGGGGGGGCAATGAGCAGTTCTTC. It encodes CASSLDRGGNEQFF. Variable domain in full (rest from reference TRBV11-3 and TRBJ2-1): EAGVVQSPRYKIIEKKQPVAFWCNPISGHNTLYWYLQNLGQGPELLIRYENEEAVDDSQLPKDRFSAERLKGVDSTLKIQPAELGDSAVYLCASSLDRGGNEQFFGPGTRLTVL.

This clone has only one observation. V and J are TRBV21-1 and TRBJ2-7; TRBD2 is the table's D call and was not checked against the DNA. TRBV21-1 is a pseudogene locus. This CDR3 comprises 16 residues. CDR3 sequence: CASSKALLRNSYEQYV. CDR3 DNA: TGTGCCAGCAGCAAAGCGCTTCTGAGGAACTCCTACGAGCAGTACGTC.

The chain uses TRBV15 and TRBJ2-3; 9 nucleotides agree with TRBD2. This CDR3 has 16 residues. V lost 5 bases, J lost 4 bases, and 10 bases stayed unmatched. The V gene's germline CDR1 is LNHNV and CDR2 YYDKDF (reference sequence). CDR3 sequence: CATSPRAGGLSDTQYF. As DNA, the CDR3 is TGTGCCACCAGCCCCAGGGCGGGGGGGCTTTCAGATACGCAGTATTTT.